These 11 T cell receptor beta chains came from one sample sequenced in a study of vaccination and CD4 T cells after COVID-19. Treatment noted: approximately nine-day PBMC culture with coronavirus spike peptide pools or control peptides (ViraFEST assay). No cognate antigen is known for these TCRs. Sequenced with the Oncomine TCR Beta short-read assay was DNA taken from cultured CD4+ T cells. TCRdb re-called the PCR reads through MiXCR, storing one row per CDR3 protein. The sample includes under 15,000 distinct CDR3 sequences, over 25% seen only once; the top ten take roughly 12%. Sequencing used CD4+ T cells from blood, cultured in vitro, obtained after SARS-CoV-2 vaccination. The receptors were sampled from a human donor who had recovered from COVID-19.

This clonotype was counted only a few times. The chain has TRBV28 and TRBJ2-7; maybe TRBD1 (5 bases). Germline CDR1 MDHEN, CDR2 SYDVKM. V was trimmed by 6 bases and J by 3 bases, leaving 6 bases between them. The CDR3 contains 11 residues. As DNA, the CDR3 is TGTGCCAGCAGCCAGGGCTACGAGCAGTACTTC. This gives the protein CASSQGYEQYF.

Written as DNA, the CDR3 is TGTGCCAGCAGTCTGATATCGCTTCGCACAGATACGCAGTATTTT. Its protein is CASSLISLRTDTQYF. The chain joins TRBV6-2 or TRBV6-3 to TRBJ2-3; D is uncertain. This CDR3 region has 15 residues. Between the trimmed V and J ends, which lost 5 bases and 1 base, there was a span of 13 bases. CDR1 MNHEY and CDR2 SVGEGT come from the germline V gene.

The rearrangement links TRBV4-3 to TRBJ2-5; no clear D gene. The V and J ends lost 0 bases and 9 bases respectively, with 14 bases between them. Germline CDR1 LGHNA, CDR2 YSLEER. This CDR3 contains 14 residues. CDR3 protein: CASSQDSLARSQYF. In nucleotides, the CDR3 is TGCGCCAGCAGCCAAGACTCCCTTGCGAGGTCCCAGTACTTC.

The chain is built from TRBV28 and TRBJ1-3; D remains unclear. V lost 1 base and J lost 7, with 5 bases in between. The CDR3 runs 12 residues. Germline assignment: CDR1 MDHEN and CDR2 SYDVKM. Written as DNA, the CDR3 is TGTGCCAGCAGTTTATCCCGGAACACCATATATTTT. Translation: CASSLSRNTIYF.

There are a few counts of this clonotype. The chain has TRBV19 and TRBJ2-5; a weak D match, TRBD1 (7 bases). Germline CDR1 reads LNHDA; CDR2 reads SQIVND (reference sequence). This CDR3 region has 17 residues. V gave up 3 bases and J gave up 5 bases, with 22 bases separating them. CDR3 nucleotides: TGTGCCAGTAGTATTGAGGGCAGGAGGGTCAGGGGGGAGACCCAGTACTTC. Amino acid sequence: CASSIEGRRVRGETQYF.

V usage is TRBV29-1 and J usage is TRBJ2-3; D may be TRBD2 (5 bases). Trimming cost V 7 bases and J 3 bases, with 14 bases left between them. The CDR3 contains 13 residues. Germline lookup yields CDR1 SQVTM and CDR2 ANQGSEA. In DNA form, the CDR3 reads TGCAGCGCCGGGAAACGGGGTACAGATACGCAGTATTTT. It translates to CSAGKRGTDTQYF.

This clonotype has more than one count but fewer than ten. The chain links TRBV30 to TRBJ1-6; D gene uncertain. This CDR3 is built from 14 residues. Germline assignment: CDR1 GTSNPN and CDR2 SVGIG (reference sequence). With 4 bases removed from V and 8 bases from J, the gap between germline ends came to 15 bases. This chain's CDR3 is CAWNRAAVDSPLHF. In DNA, the CDR3 is TGTGCCTGGAACCGAGCCGCCGTGGATTCACCCCTCCACTTT.

The CDR3, as DNA: TGTGCCAGCAGTGGAGGGGACGGAAACTTTGACGAGCAGTACTTC. Translated: CASSGGDGNFDEQYF. The chain is built from TRBV2 and TRBJ2-7; perhaps D is TRBD1 or TRBD2 (5 bases each). The V gene's germline CDR1 is SNHLY and CDR2 FYNNEI. CDR3 length equals 15 residues. Trimming removed 4 bases at V and 5 bases at J, with 18 bases between.

V is TRBV7-2 and J is TRBJ1-2, with D maybe TRBD1 (5 bases). CDR1 and CDR2 from the germline V gene are SGHTA and FQGNSA. The CDR3 runs 15 residues. The V and J ends lost 1 base and 2 bases respectively, with 11 bases between them. CDR3 DNA: TGTGCCAGCAGCTTAGGGGCAGGGAAGAACTATGGCTACACCTTC. This gives the protein CASSLGAGKNYGYTF.

The chain is built from TRBV6-1 and TRBJ2-1, with TRBD2 identical over 10 bases. From germline, CDR1 is MNHNS and CDR2 SASEGT. This CDR3 spans 14 amino acids. After removal of 5 bases from V and 5 bases from J, the junction contained 3 bases not matched to a gene. CDR3 residues: CASSSGRVNNEQFF. CDR3 bases: TGTGCCAGCAGTAGCGGGAGGGTGAACAATGAGCAGTTCTTC.

This rearrangement joins TRBV7-9 to TRBJ1-2; 9 bases agree with TRBD1. Germline CDR1 reads SEHNR; CDR2 reads FQNEAQ (reference sequence). This CDR3 is 14 amino acids long. V lost 5 bases to trimming and J lost 6 bases; unmatched junction nucleotides: 7. The CDR3 region is CASSKLQGADGYTF. The CDR3 coding sequence is TGTGCCAGCAGCAAATTACAGGGGGCTGATGGCTACACCTTC.